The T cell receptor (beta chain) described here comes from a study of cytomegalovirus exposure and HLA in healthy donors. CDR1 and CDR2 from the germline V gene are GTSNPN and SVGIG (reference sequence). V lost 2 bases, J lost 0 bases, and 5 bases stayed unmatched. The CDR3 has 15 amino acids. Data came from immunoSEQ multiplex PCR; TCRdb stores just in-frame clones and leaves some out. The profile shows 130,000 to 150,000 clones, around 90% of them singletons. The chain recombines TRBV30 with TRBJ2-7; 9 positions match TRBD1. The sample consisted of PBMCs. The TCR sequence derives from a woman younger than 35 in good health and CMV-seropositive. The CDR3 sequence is CAWSFGTGSSYEQYF. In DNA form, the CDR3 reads TGTGCCTGGAGTTTCGGGACAGGGAGCTCCTACGAGCAGTACTTC.